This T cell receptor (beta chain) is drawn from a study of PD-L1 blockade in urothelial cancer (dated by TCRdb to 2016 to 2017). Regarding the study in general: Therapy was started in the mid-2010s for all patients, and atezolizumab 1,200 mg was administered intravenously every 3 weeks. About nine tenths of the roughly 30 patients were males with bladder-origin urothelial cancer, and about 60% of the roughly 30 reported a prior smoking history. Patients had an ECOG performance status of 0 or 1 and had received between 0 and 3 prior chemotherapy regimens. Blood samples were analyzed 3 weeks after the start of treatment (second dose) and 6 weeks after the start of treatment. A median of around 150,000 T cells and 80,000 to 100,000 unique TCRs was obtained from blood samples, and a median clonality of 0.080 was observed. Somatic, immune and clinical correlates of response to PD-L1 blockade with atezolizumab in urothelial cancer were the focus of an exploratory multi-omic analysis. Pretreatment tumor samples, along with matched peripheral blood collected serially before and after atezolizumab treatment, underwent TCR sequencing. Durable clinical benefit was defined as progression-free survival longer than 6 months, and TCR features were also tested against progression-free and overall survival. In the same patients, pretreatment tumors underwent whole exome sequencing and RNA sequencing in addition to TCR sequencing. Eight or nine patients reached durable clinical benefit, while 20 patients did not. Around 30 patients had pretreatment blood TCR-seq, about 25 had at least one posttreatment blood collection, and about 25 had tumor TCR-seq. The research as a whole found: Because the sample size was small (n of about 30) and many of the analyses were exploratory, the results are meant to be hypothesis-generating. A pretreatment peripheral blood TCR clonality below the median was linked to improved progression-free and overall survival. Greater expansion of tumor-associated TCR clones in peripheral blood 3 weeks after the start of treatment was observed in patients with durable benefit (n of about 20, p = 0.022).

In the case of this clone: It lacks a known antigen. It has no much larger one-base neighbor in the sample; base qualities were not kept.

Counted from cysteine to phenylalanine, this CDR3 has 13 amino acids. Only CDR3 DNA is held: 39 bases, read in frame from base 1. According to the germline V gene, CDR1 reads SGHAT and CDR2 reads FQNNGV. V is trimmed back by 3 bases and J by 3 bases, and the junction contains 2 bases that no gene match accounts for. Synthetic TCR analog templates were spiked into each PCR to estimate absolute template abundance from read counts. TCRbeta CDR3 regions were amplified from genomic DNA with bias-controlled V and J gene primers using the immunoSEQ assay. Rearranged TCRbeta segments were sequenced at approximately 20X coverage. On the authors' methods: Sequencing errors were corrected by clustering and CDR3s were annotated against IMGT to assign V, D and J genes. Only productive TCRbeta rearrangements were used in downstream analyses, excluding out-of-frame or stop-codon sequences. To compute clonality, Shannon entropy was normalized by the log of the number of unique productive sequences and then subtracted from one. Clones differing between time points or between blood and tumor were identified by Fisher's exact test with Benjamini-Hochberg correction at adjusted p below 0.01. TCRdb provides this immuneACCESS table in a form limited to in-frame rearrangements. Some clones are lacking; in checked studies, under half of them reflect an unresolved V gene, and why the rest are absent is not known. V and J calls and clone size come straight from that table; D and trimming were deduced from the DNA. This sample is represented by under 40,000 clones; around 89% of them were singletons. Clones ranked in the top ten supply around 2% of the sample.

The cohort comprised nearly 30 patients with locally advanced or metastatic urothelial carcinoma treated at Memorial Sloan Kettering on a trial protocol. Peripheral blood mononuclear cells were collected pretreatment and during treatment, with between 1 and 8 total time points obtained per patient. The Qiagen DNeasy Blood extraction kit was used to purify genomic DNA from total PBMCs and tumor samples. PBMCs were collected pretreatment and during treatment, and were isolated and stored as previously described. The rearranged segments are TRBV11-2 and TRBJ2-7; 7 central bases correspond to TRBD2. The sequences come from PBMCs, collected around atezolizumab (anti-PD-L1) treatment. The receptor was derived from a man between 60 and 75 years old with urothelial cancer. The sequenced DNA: TGTGCCAGCAGCTTTGGGGGGGGCTACGAGCAGTACTTC. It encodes CASSFGGGYEQYF.